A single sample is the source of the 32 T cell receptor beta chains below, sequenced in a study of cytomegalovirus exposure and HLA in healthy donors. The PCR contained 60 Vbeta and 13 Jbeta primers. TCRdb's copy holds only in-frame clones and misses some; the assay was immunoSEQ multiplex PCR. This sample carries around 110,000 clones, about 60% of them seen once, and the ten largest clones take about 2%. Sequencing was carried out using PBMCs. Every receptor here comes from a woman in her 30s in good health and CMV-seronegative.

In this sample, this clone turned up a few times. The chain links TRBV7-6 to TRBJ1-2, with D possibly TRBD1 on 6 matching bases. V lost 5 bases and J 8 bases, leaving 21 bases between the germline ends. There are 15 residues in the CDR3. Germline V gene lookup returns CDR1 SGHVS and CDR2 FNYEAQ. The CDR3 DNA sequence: TGTGCCAGCAGCCCAGAAGCAGGGGCCCCTCTGGGCTACACCTTC. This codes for CASSPEAGAPLGYTF.

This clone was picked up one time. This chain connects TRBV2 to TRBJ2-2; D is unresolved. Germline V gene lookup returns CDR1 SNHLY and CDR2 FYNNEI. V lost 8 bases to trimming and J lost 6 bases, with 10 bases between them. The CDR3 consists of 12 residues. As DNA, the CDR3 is TGTGCCAGCCTCCGACTTCCCGGGGAGCTGTTTTTT. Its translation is CASLRLPGELFF.

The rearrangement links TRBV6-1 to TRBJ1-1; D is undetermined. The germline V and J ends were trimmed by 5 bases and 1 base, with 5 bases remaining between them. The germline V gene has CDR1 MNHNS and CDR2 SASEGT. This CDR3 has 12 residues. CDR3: CASSPRNTEAFF. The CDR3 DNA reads TGTGCCAGCAGTCCTAGGAACACTGAAGCTTTCTTT.

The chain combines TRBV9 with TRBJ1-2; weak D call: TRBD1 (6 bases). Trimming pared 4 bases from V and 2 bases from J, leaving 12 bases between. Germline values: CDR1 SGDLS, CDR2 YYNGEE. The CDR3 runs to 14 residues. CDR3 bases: TGTGCCAGCAGCACAACAGGGTTGAACTATGGCTACACCTTC. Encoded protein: CASSTTGLNYGYTF.

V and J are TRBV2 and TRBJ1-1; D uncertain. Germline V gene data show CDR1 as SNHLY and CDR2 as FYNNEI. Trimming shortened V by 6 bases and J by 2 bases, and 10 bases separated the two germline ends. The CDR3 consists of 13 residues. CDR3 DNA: TGTGCCAGCAGAGCTGACATAAACACTGAAGCTTTCTTT. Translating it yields CASRADINTEAFF. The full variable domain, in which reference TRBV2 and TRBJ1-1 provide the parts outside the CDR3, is EPEVTQTPSHQVTQMGQEVILRCVPISNHLYFYWYRQILGQKVEFLVSFYNNEISEKSEIFDDQFSVERPDGSNFTLKIRSTKLEDSAMYFCASRADINTEAFFGQGTRLTVV.

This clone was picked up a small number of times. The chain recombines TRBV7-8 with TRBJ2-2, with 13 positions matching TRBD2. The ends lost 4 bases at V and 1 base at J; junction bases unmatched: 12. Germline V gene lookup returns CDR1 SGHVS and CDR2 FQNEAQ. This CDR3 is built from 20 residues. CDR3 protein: CASSSFQRRLAGGNTGELFF. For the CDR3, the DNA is TGTGCCAGCAGCTCCTTCCAGAGACGACTAGCGGGAGGGAACACCGGGGAGCTGTTTTTT.

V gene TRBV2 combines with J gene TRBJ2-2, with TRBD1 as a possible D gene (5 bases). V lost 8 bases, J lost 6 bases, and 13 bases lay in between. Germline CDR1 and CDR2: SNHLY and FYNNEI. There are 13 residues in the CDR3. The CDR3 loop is CASLEGAAGELFF. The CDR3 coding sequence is TGTGCCAGCTTAGAAGGGGCTGCCGGGGAGCTGTTTTTT.

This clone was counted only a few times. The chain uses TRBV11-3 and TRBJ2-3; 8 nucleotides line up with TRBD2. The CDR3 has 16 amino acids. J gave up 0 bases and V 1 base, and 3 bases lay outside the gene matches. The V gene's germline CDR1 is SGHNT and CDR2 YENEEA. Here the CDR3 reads CASSLVAGGSTDTQYF. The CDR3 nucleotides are TGTGCCAGCAGCTTAGTGGCGGGAGGTAGCACAGATACGCAGTATTTT.

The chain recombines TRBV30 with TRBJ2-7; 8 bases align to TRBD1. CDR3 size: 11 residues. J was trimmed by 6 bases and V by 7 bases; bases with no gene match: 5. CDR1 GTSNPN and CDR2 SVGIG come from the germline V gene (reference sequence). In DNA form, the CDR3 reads TGTGCCTCATCGACAGGGGTCGAGCAGTACTTC. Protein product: CASSTGVEQYF.

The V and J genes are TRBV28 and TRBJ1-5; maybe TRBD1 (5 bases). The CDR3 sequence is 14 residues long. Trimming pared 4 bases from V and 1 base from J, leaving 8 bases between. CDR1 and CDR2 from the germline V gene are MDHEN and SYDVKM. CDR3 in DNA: TGTGCCAGCAGTTGGGACTTCAGCAATCAGCCCCAGCATTTT. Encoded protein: CASSWDFSNQPQHF.

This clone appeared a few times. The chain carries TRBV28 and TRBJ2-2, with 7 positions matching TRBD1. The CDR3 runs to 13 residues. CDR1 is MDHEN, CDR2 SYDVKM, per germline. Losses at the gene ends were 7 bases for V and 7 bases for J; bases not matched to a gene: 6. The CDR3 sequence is CASTDPGGGELFF. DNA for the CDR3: TGTGCCAGCACCGACCCAGGGGGCGGGGAGCTGTTTTTT. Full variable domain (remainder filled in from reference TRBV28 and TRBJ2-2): DVKVTQSSRYLVKRTGEKVFLECVQDMDHENMFWYRQDPGLGLRLIYFSYDVKMKEKGDIPEGYSVSREKKERFSLILESASTNQTSMYLCASTDPGGGELFFGEGSRLTVL.

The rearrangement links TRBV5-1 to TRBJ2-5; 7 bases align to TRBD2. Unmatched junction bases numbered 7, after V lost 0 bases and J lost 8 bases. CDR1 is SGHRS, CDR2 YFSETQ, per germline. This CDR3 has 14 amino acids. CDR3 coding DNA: TGCGCCAGCAGCTTGGAGGGAGGGGCCCGTACCCAGTACTTC. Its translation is CASSLEGGARTQYF. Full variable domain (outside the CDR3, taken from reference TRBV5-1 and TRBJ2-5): KAGVTQTPRYLIKTRGQQVTLSCSPISGHRSVSWYQQTPGQGLQFLFEYFSETQRNKGNFPGRFSGRQFSNSRSEMNVSTLELGDSALYLCASSLEGGARTQYFGPGTRLLVL.

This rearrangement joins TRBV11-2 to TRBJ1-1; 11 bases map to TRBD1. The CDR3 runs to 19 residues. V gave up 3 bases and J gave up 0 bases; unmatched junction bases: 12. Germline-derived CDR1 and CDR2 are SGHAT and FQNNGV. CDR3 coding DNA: TGTGCCAGCAGCTTTAGGACAGGGGGCGTTTCCTCAGTGAACACTGAAGCTTTCTTT. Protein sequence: CASSFRTGGVSSVNTEAFF.

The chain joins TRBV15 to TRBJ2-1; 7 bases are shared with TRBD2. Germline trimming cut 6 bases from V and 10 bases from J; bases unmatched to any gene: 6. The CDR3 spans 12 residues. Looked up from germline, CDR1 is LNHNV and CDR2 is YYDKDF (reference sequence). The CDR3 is CATRRKRGEQFF. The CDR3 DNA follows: TGTGCCACCAGACGTAAGCGGGGCGAGCAGTTCTTC.

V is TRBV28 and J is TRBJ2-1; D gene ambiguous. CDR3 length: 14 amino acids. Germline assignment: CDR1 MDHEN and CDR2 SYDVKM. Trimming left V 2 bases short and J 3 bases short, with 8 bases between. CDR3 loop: CASSLQALYNEQFF. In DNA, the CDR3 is TGTGCCAGCAGTTTACAGGCCCTCTACAATGAGCAGTTCTTC.

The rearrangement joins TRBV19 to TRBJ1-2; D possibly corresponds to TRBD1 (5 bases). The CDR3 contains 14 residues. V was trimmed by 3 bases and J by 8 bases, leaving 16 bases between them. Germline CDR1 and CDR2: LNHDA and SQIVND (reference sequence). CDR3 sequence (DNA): TGTGCCAGTAGTATTAAGGGACTCCCTGGAGGCTACACCTTC. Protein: CASSIKGLPGGYTF.

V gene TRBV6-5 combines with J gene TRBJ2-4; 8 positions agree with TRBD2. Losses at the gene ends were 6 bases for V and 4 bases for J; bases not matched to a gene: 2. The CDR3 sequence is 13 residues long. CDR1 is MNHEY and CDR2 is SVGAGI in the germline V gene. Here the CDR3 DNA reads TGTGCCAGCAGATCTAGCGGGAAAAACATTCAGTACTTC. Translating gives CASRSSGKNIQYF.

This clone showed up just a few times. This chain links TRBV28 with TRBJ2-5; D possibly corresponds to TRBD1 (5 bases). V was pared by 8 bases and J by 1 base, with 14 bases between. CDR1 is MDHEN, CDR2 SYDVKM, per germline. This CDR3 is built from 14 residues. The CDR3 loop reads CASQTTDSQETQYF. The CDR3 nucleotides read TGTGCCAGCCAAACGACCGACAGCCAAGAGACCCAGTACTTC.

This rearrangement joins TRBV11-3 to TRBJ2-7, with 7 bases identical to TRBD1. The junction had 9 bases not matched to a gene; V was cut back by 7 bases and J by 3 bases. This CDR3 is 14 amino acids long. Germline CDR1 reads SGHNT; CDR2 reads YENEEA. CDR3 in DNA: TGTGCCAGCATGGGCGAGGGGGCAGTCTACGAGCAGTACTTC. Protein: CASMGEGAVYEQYF.

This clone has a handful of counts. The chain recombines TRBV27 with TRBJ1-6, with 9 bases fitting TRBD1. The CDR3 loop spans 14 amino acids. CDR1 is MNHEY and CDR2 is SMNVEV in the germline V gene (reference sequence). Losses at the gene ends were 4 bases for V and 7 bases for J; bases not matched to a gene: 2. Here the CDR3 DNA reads TGTGCCAGCAGTTCGGGACAGGGAAATTCACCCCTCCACTTT. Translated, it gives CASSSGQGNSPLHF.

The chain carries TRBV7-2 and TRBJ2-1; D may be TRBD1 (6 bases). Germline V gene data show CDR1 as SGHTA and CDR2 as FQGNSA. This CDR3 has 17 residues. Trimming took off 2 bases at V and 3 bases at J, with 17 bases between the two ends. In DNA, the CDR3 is TGTGCCAGCAGCTTAACCTACCGGGACAACCGCTACAATGAGCAGTTCTTC. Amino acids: CASSLTYRDNRYNEQFF.

The CDR3 loop reads CASSQDRGPNTGELFF. DNA for the CDR3: TGTGCCAGCAGCCAAGACAGGGGGCCGAACACCGGGGAGCTGTTTTTT. The V and J genes are TRBV14 and TRBJ2-2, with TRBD1 identical over 8 bases. The CDR3 spans 16 residues. The V gene's germline CDR1 is SGHDN and CDR2 FVKESK. Trimming cost V 0 bases and J 0 bases; bases outside gene matches: 0.

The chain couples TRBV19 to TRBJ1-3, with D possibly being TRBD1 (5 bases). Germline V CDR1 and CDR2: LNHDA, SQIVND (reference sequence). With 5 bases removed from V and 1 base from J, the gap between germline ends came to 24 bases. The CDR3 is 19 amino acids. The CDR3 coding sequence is TGTGCCAGTAGTCTGCGACTGGGGCAGGCGATAAGATCTGGAAACACCATATATTTT. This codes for CASSLRLGQAIRSGNTIYF.

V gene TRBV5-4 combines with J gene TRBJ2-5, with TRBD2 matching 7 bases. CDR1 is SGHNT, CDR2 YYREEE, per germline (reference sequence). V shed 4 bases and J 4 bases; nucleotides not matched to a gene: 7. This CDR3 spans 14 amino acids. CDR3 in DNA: TGTGCCAGCAGCCCGACGGGGGGTGGAGAGACCCAGTACTTC. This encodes CASSPTGGGETQYF. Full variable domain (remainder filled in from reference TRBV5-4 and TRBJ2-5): ETGVTQSPTHLIKTRGQQVTLRCSSQSGHNTVSWYQQALGQGPQFIFQYYREEENGRGNFPPRFSGLQFPNYSSELNVNALELDDSALYLCASSPTGGGETQYFGPGTRLLVL.

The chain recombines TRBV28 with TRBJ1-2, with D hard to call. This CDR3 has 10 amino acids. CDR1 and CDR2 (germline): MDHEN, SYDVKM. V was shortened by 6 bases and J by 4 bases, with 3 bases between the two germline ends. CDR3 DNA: TGTGCCAGCAGCGGCTATGGCTACACCTTC. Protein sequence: CASSGYGYTF.

The CDR3 loop reads CASSQNYGYTF. CDR3 sequence (DNA): TGTGCCAGCAGCCAGAACTATGGCTACACCTTC. This sequence joins TRBV5-4 and TRBJ1-2; D not certain. Trimming took off 4 bases at V and 2 bases at J, with 3 bases between the two ends. Germline V gene data show CDR1 as SGHNT and CDR2 as YYREEE (reference sequence). The CDR3 is 11 residues long.

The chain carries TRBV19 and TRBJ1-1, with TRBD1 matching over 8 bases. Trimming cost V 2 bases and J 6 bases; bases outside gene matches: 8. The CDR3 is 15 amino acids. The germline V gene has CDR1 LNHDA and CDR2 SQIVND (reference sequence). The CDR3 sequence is CASSITQGALSEAFF. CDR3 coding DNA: TGTGCCAGTAGTATAACCCAGGGGGCGCTTTCTGAAGCTTTCTTT. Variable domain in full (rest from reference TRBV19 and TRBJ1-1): DGGITQSPKYLFRKEGQNVTLSCEQNLNHDAMYWYRQDPGQGLRLIYYSQIVNDFQKGDIAEGYSVSREKKESFPLTVTSAQKNPTAFYLCASSITQGALSEAFFGQGTRLTVV.

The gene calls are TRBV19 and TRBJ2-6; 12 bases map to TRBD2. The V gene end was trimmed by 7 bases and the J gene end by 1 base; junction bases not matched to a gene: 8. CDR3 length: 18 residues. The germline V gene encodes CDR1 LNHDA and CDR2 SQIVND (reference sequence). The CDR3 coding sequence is TGTGCCAGTACCCCTACCCTAGCGGGAGGGTCTGGGGCCAACGTCCTGACTTTC. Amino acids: CASTPTLAGGSGANVLTF.

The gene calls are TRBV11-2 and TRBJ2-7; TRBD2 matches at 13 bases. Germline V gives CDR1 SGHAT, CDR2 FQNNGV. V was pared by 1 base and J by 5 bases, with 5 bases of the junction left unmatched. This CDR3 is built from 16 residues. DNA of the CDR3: TGTGCCAGCAGCTTAGTTGGGACTAGCGGGATTCACGAGCAGTACTTC. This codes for CASSLVGTSGIHEQYF.

The CDR3 sequence: CASNPSTSSGANVLTF. CDR3 DNA sequence: TGTGCCAGTAACCCCAGTACAAGCTCTGGGGCCAACGTCCTGACTTTC. The rearrangement joins TRBV19 to TRBJ2-6; no clear D gene. The V gene lost 7 bases and the J gene lost 0 bases, with 13 bases spanning the gap. Germline lookup yields CDR1 LNHDA and CDR2 SQIVND (reference sequence). This CDR3 is built from 16 residues.

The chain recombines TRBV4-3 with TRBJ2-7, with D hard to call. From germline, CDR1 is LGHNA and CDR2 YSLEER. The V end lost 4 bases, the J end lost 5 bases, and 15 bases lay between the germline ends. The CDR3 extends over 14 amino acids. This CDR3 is CASSPVEWADEQYF. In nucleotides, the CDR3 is TGCGCCAGCAGCCCAGTAGAGTGGGCCGACGAGCAGTACTTC.

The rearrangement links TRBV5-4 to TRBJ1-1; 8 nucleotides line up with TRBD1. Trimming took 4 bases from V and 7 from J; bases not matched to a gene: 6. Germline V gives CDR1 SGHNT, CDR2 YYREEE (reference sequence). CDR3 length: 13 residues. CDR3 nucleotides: TGTGCCAGCAGCCCGACAGGGGATAGTGAAGCTTTCTTT. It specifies CASSPTGDSEAFF.